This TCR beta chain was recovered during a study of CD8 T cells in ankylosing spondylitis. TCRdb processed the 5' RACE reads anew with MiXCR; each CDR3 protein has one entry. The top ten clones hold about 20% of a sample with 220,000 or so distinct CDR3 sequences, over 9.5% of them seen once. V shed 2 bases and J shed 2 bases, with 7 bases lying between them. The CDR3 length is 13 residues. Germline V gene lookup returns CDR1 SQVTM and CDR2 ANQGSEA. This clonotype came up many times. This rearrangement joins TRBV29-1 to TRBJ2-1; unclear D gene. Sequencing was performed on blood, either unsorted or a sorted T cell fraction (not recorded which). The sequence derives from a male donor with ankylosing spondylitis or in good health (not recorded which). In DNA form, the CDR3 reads TGCAGCGTTGAATTGGGTACCTACAATGAGCAGTTCTTC. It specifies CSVELGTYNEQFF.